This TCR beta chain was retrieved from a study of cytomegalovirus exposure and HLA in healthy donors. CDR3 length equals 14 residues. V was clipped by 3 bases and J by 2 bases, with 10 bases between them. CDR1 is SGHTS, CDR2 YDEGEE, per germline. In the PCR, 60 Vbeta and 13 Jbeta primers were used. This table comes from immunoSEQ multiplex PCR, and its TCRdb copy is limited to in-frame clones, with some not included. Here the sample spans under 150,000 clones, 75% to 90% being singletons. The TCR was taken from a woman in her 40s in good health and CMV-seropositive. The chain joins TRBV5-8 to TRBJ2-3, with no clear D. Sequencing was performed on PBMCs. CDR3 region: CASSSMASTDTQYF. Here the CDR3 DNA reads TGTGCCAGCAGCTCAATGGCTTCCACAGATACGCAGTATTTT.